This TCR beta chain was profiled in a study of blood T cell repertoires in COVID-19. Background on the study: Collection of acute and convalescent COVID-19 samples took place in the United States, Italy and Spain. PBMCs, B-cell-depleted T cells, or T cells provided the cDNA or gDNA that made up the material.

Per the original data handling: For nucleated cells, counts were estimated from reference gene primer amplification. Here immunoSEQ multiplex PCR was the method, and the copy in TCRdb shows in-frame clones only, minus some. V and J calls and clone size follow that table, whereas D and trimming were derived from the DNA. The sample has tens of thousands of clones; around three quarters are singletons. CDR3 size: 15 residues. V shed 6 bases and J 3 bases; nucleotides not matched to a gene: 7. The germline V gene encodes CDR1 SNHLY and CDR2 FYNNEI. The TCR originated in a woman between 65 and 79 years old with acute or convalescent COVID-19. The chain employs TRBV2 and TRBJ2-2; the match to TRBD1 covers 7 bases. Sample: peripheral blood. CDR3 sequence: CASSVTGADTGELFF. CDR3 DNA sequence: TGTGCCAGCAGCGTAACAGGGGCCGACACCGGGGAGCTGTTTTTT.